The clone carrying this TCR beta chain has a handful of counts. The sample belongs to a study of blood T cell repertoires in COVID-19. The overall study: Sources were T cells, B-cell-depleted T cells, or PBMCs; the material itself was cDNA or gDNA.

The V and J ends lost 4 bases and 2 bases, in that order; junction bases with no gene match: 15. The CDR3 spans 18 residues. The germline gives CDR1 SEHNR, CDR2 FQNEAQ (reference sequence). Assay: immunoSEQ multiplex PCR; the TCRdb copy retains only in-frame clones and omits some. The repertoire includes approximately 210,000 clones, approximately 91% of them detected once, and 6.2% sits in the top ten. What was sequenced was peripheral blood. The chain employs TRBV7-9 and TRBJ1-2, with TRBD1 matching over 8 bases. The receptor was isolated from a middle-aged woman who had recovered from COVID-19. The CDR3 sequence: CASSSKASGQGGNYGYTF. Here the CDR3 DNA reads TGTGCCAGCAGCTCAAAAGCCTCCGGACAGGGAGGGAACTATGGCTACACCTTC.